These T cell receptor beta chains were read from a single sample in a study of a mutant IDH1 vaccine in newly diagnosed glioma. Assay used: immunoSEQ multiplex PCR; TCRdb lists only in-frame clones, some missing. Found here are 75,000 to 95,000 clones, roughly nine tenths of them singletons; the top ten hold over 0.6%. Antigen specificity for these receptors is unknown. This sample comprised PBMCs, obtained from a glioma patient whose treatment included an IDH1 peptide vaccine. The receptors were gathered from a woman aged 45-65 years with glioma. Both conserved end residues are part of each CDR3. The order of the fields is J gene, V gene, CDR3 protein.

>TRBJ1-5|TRBV6-6
CASSPTGNQPQHF
>TRBJ2-7|TRBV28
CASSDSYEQYF
>TRBJ2-5|TRBV18
CASSPGDSRQETQYF
>TRBJ2-7|TRBV7-9
CASSFLGGRTSYEQYF
>TRBJ2-1|TRBV7-3
CASSLSQNAGEQFF
>TRBJ2-1|TRBV11-2
CASSLLAGVSSYNEQFF
>TRBJ1-5|TRBV28
CASSPNGGQQPQHF
>TRBJ2-7|TRBV27
CATIRGLERYEQYF
>TRBJ1-2|TRBV29-1
CSVSWDRDPGYTF
>TRBJ2-7|TRBV30
CAWSAGTVYEQYF
>.|TRBV5-6
CASSSQGKIYEQYF
>TRBJ2-7|TRBV7-9
CASSPEGRYEQYF
>TRBJ2-7|TRBV13
CASSLVASASYEQYF
>TRBJ2-1|TRBV7-2
CASSFGLAGQKQFF
>TRBJ1-1|TRBV11-2
CATPVVNTEAFF
>TRBJ2-7|TRBV28
CASNGGSNYEQYF
>TRBJ1-1|TRBV9
CASSVEGRGRVEAFF
>TRBJ1-3|TRBV2
CASTGLGLSSGNTIYF
>.|TRBV7-8
CASSSTSGWAVSEQYF
>TRBJ1-1|TRBV6-5
CASSRYGEQVPLAAF
>TRBJ2-2|TRBV5-1
CASSLGGNTGELFF
>TRBJ2-4|TRBV6-1
CASSAFSTGAKNIQYF
>TRBJ1-4|TRBV9
CASSVDVNNEKLFF
>TRBJ2-7|TRBV5-1
CASSLGTFYEQYF
>TRBJ2-6|TRBV9
CASRGILGQGSSGANVLTF
>TRBJ2-1|TRBV2
CASTGNEQFF
>TRBJ2-3|TRBV9
CASILGPRLTDTQYF
>TRBJ2-7|TRBV6-1
CASSEGLAGQAYEQYF
>TRBJ2-3|TRBV4-2
CASSPSLDRGMPDTQYF
>TRBJ2-7|TRBV4-1
CASSQVGTRYEQYF
>TRBJ2-7|TRBV9
CASSVGTKSHEQYF
>TRBJ1-1|TRBV28
CASSWGWMNTEAFF
>TRBJ2-5|TRBV30
CAWSRDLETQYF
>TRBJ2-7|TRBV28
CASRLAPSSYEQYF
>TRBJ2-7|TRBV5-1
CASSLKGHTESYEQYF
>TRBJ2-1|TRBV5-6
CASSWDRGNEQFF
>TRBJ2-5|TRBV2
CATNREQETQYF
>TRBJ1-4|TRBV7-9
CASSLGGRAYEKLFF
>TRBJ1-2|TRBV7-2
CASSLAWQGDGYTF
>TRBJ2-7|TRBV7-2
CASSWTSGDYYEQYF
>TRBJ2-1|TRBV10-3
CAISGGGRAINEQFF
>TRBJ1-3|TRBV18
CASSPPVEKGNTIYF
>TRBJ2-3|TRBV30
CAWSLAGGGTDTQYF
>TRBJ2-5|TRBV19
CASSIEAQETQYF
>TRBJ1-5|TRBV7-8
CASSYDHNQPQHF
>TRBJ2-1|TRBV5-1
CASSGLLAGENEQFF
>TRBJ2-1|TRBV27
CASSLSMGNEQFF
>TRBJ2-1|TRBV27
CASSSYGLAGNEQFF
>TRBJ2-5|TRBV5-6
CASSLGQQETQYF
>TRBJ2-2|TRBV28
CASSFIPGQGAGELFF
>TRBJ2-5|TRBV5-1
CASSLVLDSQETQYF
>TRBJ2-4|TRBV10-3
CAISERNRATFGKNIQYF
>TRBJ2-2|TRBV19
CATPSENTGELFF
>TRBJ1-4|TRBV28
CASRRQSFNEKLFF
>TRBJ2-7|TRBV18
CASSPQDRGEQYF
>TRBJ2-1|TRBV28
CASSLAGTGYDEQFF
>TRBJ1-2|TRBV7-9
CASSLGSEGYTF
>TRBJ2-7|TRBV7-9
CASSFRTGEDEQYF